This T cell receptor (beta chain) derives from a study of read filtering for tumor transcriptome and immune sequencing (dated by TCRdb to the early 2020s). General notes on the study: The cohort had 17 male and 14 female patients with a mean age of around 66 years, ranging from roughly 45 to 80. By revised international staging, roughly 8 patients were R-ISS I, 16 were R-ISS II and 6 or 7 were R-ISS III. After DNase treatment, whole-transcriptome libraries were prepared using the TruSeq RNA Access Library Prep Kit. Per sample, about 4.05 to 10.27 million TCR-region mapped reads were obtained with IR-seq, compared with only 85 to 1273 with RNA-seq. Using the same bone marrow samples, the study compared TCR repertoires obtained by targeted immune repertoire sequencing with those obtained by bulk whole-transcriptome sequencing. One of the main goals was to work out a read-filtering strategy for immune repertoire data, in particular whether clonotypes backed by only a single read should be removed. Study-level results and caveats: IR-seq captured clonotypes at much higher depth and more reliably than RNA-seq, and smaller IR-seq throughput sufficed to identify most shared clonotypes. Rather than purified T cells, the sorted CD138-negative fraction was a mixed bone marrow immune population. Single-read clonotypes made up around 82% of clonotypes but only approximately 3.2% of total reads in IR-seq, compared with around 70% of clonotypes and under 45% of reads in RNA-seq. The correlation between IR-seq and RNA-seq shared clonotype proportions rose when single-read clonotypes were removed.

Ten or more counts support this clonotype. Its antigen has not been determined. Base-call qualities are not available, and no considerably larger clone is one nucleotide away. Starting from approximately 0.4 ug RNA, TCR libraries were constructed with the Immunoverse kit using molecular barcoded adaptors that cover the alpha/delta and beta/gamma chains. The same RNA used for transcriptome sequencing was used for TCR library preparation. TCR libraries were sequenced on an Illumina HiSeq 4000 with 2 x 150 cycles. In the original analysis: With MiXCR, TCR reads were aligned to human V, D, J and C references and assembled into CDR3 clonotypes, with quality filtering and error correction included. The tcR package in R was used to analyze clonotype counts and gene usage diversity. Raw mapping reads were checked after the RNA-seq reads had been mapped by STAR aligner version 2.5.3a onto the human GRCh37 genome. IR-seq fastq files were randomly downsampled with Seqtk 1.3 to test the effect of sequencing depth on detected clonotypes. Through fastp at Q25 and MiXCR, TCRdb rebuilt clones from the public reads, retaining in-frame beta chains. Entries that share a CDR3 protein sequence are merged under the most common genes and DNA. The V and J calls come from TCRdb's annotation, not from the publication. A total of 75,000 to 95,000 distinct CDR3 sequences appear in this sample, more than 9% of them only once. The top ten clonotypes cover under 15% of the sample.

CDR3 length: 14 amino acids, cysteine to phenylalanine. The retained sequence is limited to the CDR3, 42 bases, with the frame set at the first base. The germline V gene (reference sequence) yields GTSNPN for CDR1 and SVGIG for CDR2. The junction shows trimming of 2 bases on V and 5 bases on J, plus 13 bases between the germline ends. Bone marrow was sampled from every patient at the time of active disease. Ficoll-Hypaque density gradient centrifugation was used to isolate bone marrow mononuclear cells. Myeloma plasma cells were removed and CD138-negative cells were collected by negative selection after labeling with CD138 magnetic microbeads on a MACS separator. The purity of the isolated cells was checked by flow cytometry with CD138 antibodies on an Attune NxT. Total RNA was extracted with TRIzol reagent and quantified with a NanoDrop spectrophotometer. For each patient, the CD138-negative bone marrow sample underwent paired RNA-seq and IR-seq.

This sequence originates from a donor at least 40 years old with multiple myeloma. The sequence links TRBV30 to TRBJ2-1; no confident D gene assignment can be made. Sequencing was done on a sample of a population of CD138-negative cells sorted from bone marrow. What this sample's cell subset or site label stands for: bone marrow mononuclear cells depleted of CD138+ plasma/myeloma cells by negative magnetic selection. The DNA reads TGTGCCTGGAGTTCACTACTACCTAACAATGAGCAGTTCTTC. Translated, it reads CAWSSLLPNNEQFF.